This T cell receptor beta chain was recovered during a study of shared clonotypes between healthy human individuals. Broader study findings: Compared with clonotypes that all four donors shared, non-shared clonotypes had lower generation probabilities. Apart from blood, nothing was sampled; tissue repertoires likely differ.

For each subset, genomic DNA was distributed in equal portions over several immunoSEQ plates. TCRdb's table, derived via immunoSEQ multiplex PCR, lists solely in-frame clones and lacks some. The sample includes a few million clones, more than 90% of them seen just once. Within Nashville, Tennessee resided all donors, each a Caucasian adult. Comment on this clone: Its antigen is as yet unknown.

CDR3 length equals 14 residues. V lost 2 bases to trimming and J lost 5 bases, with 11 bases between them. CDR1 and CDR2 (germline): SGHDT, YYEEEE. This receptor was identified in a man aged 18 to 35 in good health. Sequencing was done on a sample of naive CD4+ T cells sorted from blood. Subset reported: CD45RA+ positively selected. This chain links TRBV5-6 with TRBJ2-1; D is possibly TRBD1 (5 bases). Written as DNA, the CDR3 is TGTGCCAGCAGCTTCTGGACATCTAACAATGAGCAGTTCTTC. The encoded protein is CASSFWTSNNEQFF.